This TCR beta chain emerged from a study of blood T cell repertoires in COVID-19. Whole-study context: Acute-phase and convalescent COVID-19 samples originated in the United States, Italy and Spain. T cells, B-cell-depleted T cells, or PBMCs supplied cDNA or gDNA.

Seattle's enrolled individuals joined amid active infection and were then monitored longitudinally. CDR3 length: 16 residues. V dropped 4 bases and J dropped 7 bases, with 24 bases sitting between them. Germline V gives CDR1 SGHRS, CDR2 YFSETQ. Original processing notes: From reference gene primer amplification, estimates of nucleated cell counts were derived. The table came from immunoSEQ multiplex PCR; TCRdb's copy has only in-frame clones and leaves some out. V and J calls and clone size come straight from that table; D and trimming were deduced from the DNA. Here the sample spans some 310,000 clones, around 91% being singletons.

This rearrangement joins TRBV5-1 to TRBJ2-7, with a weak D call TRBD2 (6 bases). The receptor's source is a woman aged 35 to 49 with COVID-19, enrolled during active disease. Sequencing input: peripheral blood. As DNA, the CDR3 is TGCGCCAGCAGCCAGAGAGGAGGGAGCGCCGGGCGGGAGCAGTACTTC. It codes for CASSQRGGSAGREQYF.